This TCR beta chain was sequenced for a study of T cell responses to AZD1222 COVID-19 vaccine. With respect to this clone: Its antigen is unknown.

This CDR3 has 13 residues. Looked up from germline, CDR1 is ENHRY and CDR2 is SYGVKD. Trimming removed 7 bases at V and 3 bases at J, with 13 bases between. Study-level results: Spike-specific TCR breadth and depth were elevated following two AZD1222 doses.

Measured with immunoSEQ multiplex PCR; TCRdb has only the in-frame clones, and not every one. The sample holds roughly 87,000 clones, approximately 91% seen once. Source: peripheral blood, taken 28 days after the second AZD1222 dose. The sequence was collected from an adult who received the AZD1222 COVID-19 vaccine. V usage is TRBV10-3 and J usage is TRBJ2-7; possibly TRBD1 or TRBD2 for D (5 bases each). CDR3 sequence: CAINPGPNYEQYF. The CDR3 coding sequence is TGTGCCATCAACCCGGGACCCAACTACGAGCAGTACTTC.